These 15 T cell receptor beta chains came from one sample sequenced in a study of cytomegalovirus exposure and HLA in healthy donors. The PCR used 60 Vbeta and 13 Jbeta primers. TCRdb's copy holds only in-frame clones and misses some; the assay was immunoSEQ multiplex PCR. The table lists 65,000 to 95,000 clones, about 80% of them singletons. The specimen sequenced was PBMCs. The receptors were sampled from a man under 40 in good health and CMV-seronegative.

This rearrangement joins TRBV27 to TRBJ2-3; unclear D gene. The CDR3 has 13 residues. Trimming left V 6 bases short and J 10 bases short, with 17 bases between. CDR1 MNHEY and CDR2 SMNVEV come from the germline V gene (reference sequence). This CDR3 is CASRLTRNGAQYF. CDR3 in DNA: TGTGCCAGCAGACTAACCCGGAATGGAGCGCAGTATTTT.

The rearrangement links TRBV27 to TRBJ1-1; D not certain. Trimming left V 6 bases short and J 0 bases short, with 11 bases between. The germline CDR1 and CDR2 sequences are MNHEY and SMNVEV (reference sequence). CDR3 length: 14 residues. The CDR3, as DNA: TGTGCCAGCAGAAGGACTCTTATGAACACTGAAGCTTTCTTT. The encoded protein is CASRRTLMNTEAFF.

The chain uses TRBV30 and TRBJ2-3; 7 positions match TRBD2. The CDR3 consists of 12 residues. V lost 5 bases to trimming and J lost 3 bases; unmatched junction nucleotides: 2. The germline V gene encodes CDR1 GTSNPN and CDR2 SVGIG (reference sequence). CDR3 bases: TGTGCCTGGGGACTAGGAACAGATACGCAGTATTTT. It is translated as CAWGLGTDTQYF.

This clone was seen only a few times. Here the CDR3 DNA reads TGTGCCAGCAGCCTCAACAGGGGAGAGACCCAGTACTTC. This gives the protein CASSLNRGETQYF. This chain joins TRBV6-1 and TRBJ2-5; 7 bases are a match to TRBD1. In germline, CDR1 is MNHNS, CDR2 SASEGT. The CDR3 consists of 13 residues. Trimming cost V 6 bases and J 4 bases; bases outside gene matches: 5.

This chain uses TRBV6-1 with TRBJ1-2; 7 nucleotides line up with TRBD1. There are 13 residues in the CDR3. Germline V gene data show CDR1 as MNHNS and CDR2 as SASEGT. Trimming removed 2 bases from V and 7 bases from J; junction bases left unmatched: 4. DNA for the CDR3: TGTGCCAGCAGTGAACGGCAGGGGGGTGGCTACACCTTC. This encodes CASSERQGGGYTF.

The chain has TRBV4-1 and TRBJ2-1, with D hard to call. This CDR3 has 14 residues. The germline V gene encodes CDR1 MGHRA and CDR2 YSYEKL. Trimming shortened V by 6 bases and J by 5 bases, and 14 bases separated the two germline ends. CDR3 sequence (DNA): TGCGCCAGCAGGCAACTAACCCTGGACAATGAGCAGTTCTTC. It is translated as CASRQLTLDNEQFF.

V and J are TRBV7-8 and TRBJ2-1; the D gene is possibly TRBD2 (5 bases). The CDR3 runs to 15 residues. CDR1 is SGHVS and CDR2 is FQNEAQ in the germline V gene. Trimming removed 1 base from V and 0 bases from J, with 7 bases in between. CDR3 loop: CASSLGGPSYNEQFF. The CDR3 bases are TGTGCCAGCAGCTTAGGAGGGCCCTCCTACAATGAGCAGTTCTTC.

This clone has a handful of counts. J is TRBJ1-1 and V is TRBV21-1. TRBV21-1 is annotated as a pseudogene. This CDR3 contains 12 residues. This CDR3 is CAKPEASTEAFF. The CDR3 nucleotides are TGTGCCAAACCCGAAGCATCTACTGAAGCTTTCTTT.

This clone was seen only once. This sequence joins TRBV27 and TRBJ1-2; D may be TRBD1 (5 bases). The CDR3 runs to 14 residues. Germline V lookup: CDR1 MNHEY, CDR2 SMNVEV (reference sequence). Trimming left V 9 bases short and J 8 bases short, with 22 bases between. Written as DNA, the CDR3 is TGTGCCAGTTTACTCAACGAAAGGGGCTGGGGCTACACCTTC. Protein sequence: CASLLNERGWGYTF.

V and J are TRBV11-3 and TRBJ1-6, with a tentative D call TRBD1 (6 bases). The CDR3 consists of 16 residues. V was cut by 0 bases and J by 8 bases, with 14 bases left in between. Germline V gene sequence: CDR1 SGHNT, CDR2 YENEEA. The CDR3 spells CASSLEGGGSDSPLHF. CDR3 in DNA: TGTGCCAGCAGCTTAGAGGGAGGGGGTTCGGATTCACCCCTCCACTTT.

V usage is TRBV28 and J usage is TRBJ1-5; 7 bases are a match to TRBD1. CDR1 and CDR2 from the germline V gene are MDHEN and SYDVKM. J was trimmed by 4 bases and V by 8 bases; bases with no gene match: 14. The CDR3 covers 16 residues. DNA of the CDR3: TGTGCCAGCTCATGGGGGGACAGAGGGGTTAATCAGCCCCAGCATTTT. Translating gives CASSWGDRGVNQPQHF.

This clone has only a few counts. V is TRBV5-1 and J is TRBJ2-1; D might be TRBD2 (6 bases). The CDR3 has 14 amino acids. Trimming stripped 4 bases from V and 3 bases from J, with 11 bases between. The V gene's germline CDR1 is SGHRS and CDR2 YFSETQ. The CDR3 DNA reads TGCGCCAGCAGCCTCGTAGCGGACTACAATGAGCAGTTCTTC. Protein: CASSLVADYNEQFF.

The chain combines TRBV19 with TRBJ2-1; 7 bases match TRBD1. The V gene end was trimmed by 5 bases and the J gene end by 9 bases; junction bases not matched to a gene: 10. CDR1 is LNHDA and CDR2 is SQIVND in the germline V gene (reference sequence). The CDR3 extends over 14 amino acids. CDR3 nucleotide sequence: TGTGCCAGTAGTGTCCTAAGAACAGGGGTTGAGCAGTTCTTC. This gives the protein CASSVLRTGVEQFF.

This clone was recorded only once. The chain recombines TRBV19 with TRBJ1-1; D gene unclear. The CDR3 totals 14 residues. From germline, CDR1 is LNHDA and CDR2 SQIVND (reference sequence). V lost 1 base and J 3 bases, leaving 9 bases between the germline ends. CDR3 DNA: TGTGCCAGTAGTATAGGTCAGGCCTACACTGAAGCTTTCTTT. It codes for CASSIGQAYTEAFF.

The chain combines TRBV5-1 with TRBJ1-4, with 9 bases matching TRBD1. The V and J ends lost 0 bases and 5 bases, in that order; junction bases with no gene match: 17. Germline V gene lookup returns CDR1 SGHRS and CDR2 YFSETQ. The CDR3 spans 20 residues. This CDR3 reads CASSLAPSSGQGVLNEKLFF. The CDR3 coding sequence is TGCGCCAGCAGCTTGGCCCCTTCGTCGGGACAGGGAGTTTTAAATGAAAAACTGTTTTTT.